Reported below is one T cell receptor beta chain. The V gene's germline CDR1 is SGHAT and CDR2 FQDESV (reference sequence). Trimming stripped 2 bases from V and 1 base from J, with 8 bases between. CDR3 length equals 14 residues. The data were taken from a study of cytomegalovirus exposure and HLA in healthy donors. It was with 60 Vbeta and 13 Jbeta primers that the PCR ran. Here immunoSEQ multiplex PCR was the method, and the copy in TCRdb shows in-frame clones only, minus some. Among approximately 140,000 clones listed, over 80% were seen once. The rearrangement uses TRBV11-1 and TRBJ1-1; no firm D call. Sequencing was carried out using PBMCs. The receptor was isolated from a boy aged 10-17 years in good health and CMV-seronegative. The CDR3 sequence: CASSLKAGNTEAFF. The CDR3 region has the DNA TGTGCCAGCAGCTTAAAGGCAGGGAACACTGAAGCTTTCTTT. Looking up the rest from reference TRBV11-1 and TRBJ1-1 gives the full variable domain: EAEVAQSPRYKITEKSQAVAFWCDPISGHATLYWYRQILGQGPELLVQFQDESVVDDSQLPKDRFSAERLKGVDSTLKIQPAELGDSAMYLCASSLKAGNTEAFFGQGTRLTVV.